The 4 T cell receptor beta chains below come from one sample, sequenced in a study of read filtering for tumor transcriptome and immune sequencing. From around 0.4 ug of RNA, a library with molecular barcoded alpha/delta and beta/gamma adaptors was made. TCRdb called the reads again in MiXCR, with one record for every CDR3 protein. This sample has some 130,000 distinct CDR3 sequences, with under 15% found just once. The specimen sequenced was a population of CD138-negative cells sorted from bone marrow. These receptors were collected from a donor aged 40 or older with multiple myeloma.

At least ten counts were recorded for this clonotype. J is TRBJ1-2 and V is TRBV28, with a tentative D call TRBD1 (5 bases). With 6 bases removed from V and 7 bases from J, the gap between germline ends came to 21 bases. Germline CDR1 MDHEN, CDR2 SYDVKM. The CDR3 is made up of 15 amino acids. The CDR3 region is CASSSVGKGRRGYTF. The CDR3 nucleotides read TGTGCCAGCAGCTCCGTCGGTAAGGGGCGGCGTGGCTACACCTTC.

Remarks on this clonotype: Given a much more abundant clone one base away, this may be a read error. The chain couples TRBV12-3 or TRBV12-4 to TRBJ1-1; unclear D gene. This CDR3 is 13 amino acids long. The CDR3 loop reads CASIPRRDTGAFF. The CDR3 DNA reads TGTGCCAGCATCCCGAGGCGAGACACTGGAGCTTTCTTT.

This clonotype was seen ten or more times. J is TRBJ2-1 and V is TRBV20-1; 15 bases are a match to TRBD2. Losses at the gene ends were 1 base for V and 4 bases for J; bases not matched to a gene: 5. The CDR3 consists of 17 residues. Germline loops: CDR1 DFQATT, CDR2 SNEGSKA (reference sequence). The CDR3 region has the DNA TGCAGTGCTAGAGTCAGGGGACTAGCGGGGGGATACAATGAGCAGTTCTTC. Its translation is CSARVRGLAGGYNEQFF.

The chain carries TRBV3-1 and TRBJ2-7; D ambiguous. This CDR3 contains 11 residues. Trimming pared 1 base from V and 6 bases from J, leaving 4 bases between. From germline, CDR1 is LGHDT and CDR2 YNNKEL (reference sequence). The CDR3 loop is CASSQVSEQYF. For the CDR3, the DNA is TGTGCCAGCAGCCAAGTAAGCGAGCAGTACTTC.